This T cell receptor beta chain was observed in a study of glioma-infiltrating T cells (dated by TCRdb to 2016 to 2017). Concerning the study at large: The low-grade gliomas were WHO grade II oligodendrogliomas or astrocytomas, while the glioblastomas were WHO grade IV tumors sampled at initial diagnosis rather than at recurrent diagnosis. Before surgery, glioma patients were given dexamethasone for six or fewer days. Sequencing coverage of 4.5- to 10-fold of around 1 million peripheral T cells was targeted for blood libraries. TCR alpha- and beta-chain repertoires were sequenced from glioma tissue, non-neoplastic brain tissue and matched peripheral blood mononuclear cells. To measure divergence between tissue and blood T-cell populations, each tissue-infiltrating repertoire was compared with the peripheral blood repertoire of the same patient. The paired cohort comprised three low-grade glioma patients, roughly 8 primary glioblastoma patients and three non-glioma patients contributing non-neoplastic brain tissue.

What the research found in general, with its limitations: Patients with low tissue-blood divergence were marked by a signature set of shared blood CDR3 motifs, and that set was depleted in highly divergent patients. The group comparisons were based on small numbers of patients: three non-neoplastic, three low-grade glioma and several glioblastoma patients. VJ-independent divergence between tissue and blood was below expectation in non-neoplastic patients but above expectation in all gliomas, especially low-grade gliomas. Very few CDR3 sequences were shared between tissue and blood, attributed to high CDR3 diversity and limited sampling.

Concerning this clonotype itself: No cognate antigen has been identified for it. No clone much larger than this one lies a single base away; base qualities are absent.

Immediately after resection, surgical brain or tumor specimens were cryofrozen in liquid nitrogen, and peripheral blood cells were collected at the same time. TCR alpha and beta CDR3 regions were amplified with the iRepertoire nested amplicon-rescue multiplex PCR (arm-PCR) platform from RNA. One-step reverse transcription and amplification used about 95-400 ng of tissue mRNA or PBMC total RNA as input. Following bead purification, Illumina adapters were added through a secondary multiplex PCR, and the libraries were then gel-purified between 200 and 400 bp. Internal 6-nucleotide barcodes were carried by the libraries and were used for demultiplexing. The libraries were sequenced on an Illumina MiSeq using 2x220 or 2x250 nucleotide paired-end reads. Under the source paper's analysis protocol: Paired reads were merged using FLASH 1.2.11 and were aligned to the GRCh37 human genome using BWA-MEM, after which TRA and TRB reads were extracted. For V and J assignment, an IMGT-derived reference of cassette sequences and CDR3 motifs that included pseudogenes was used. Reads were translated in three frames, and productive CDR3s were defined as those with a C...FGXG motif and no stop codons. Unique combinations of V-J cassette pair and CDR3 amino acid sequence were defined as clonotypes. Reads were filtered by Hamming distance, with the threshold set by the sequence error rate of each sample in mapped regions. In-frame beta chains were kept once TCRdb had trimmed the public reads at Q25 with fastp and called clones with MiXCR. Identical CDR3 proteins give one entry, which carries the most common genes and DNA. Here the V and J calls rest on TCRdb's processing, not on the authors' analysis. The sample table shows 300,000 to 450,000 distinct CDR3 sequences, and 35% to 45% are seen once. The ten most abundant clones make up about 12% of the sample.

Including the terminal cysteine and phenylalanine, the CDR3 comprises 10 residues. CDR3 DNA is the only sequence kept; it has 30 bases, read in frame from the first base. Trimming removed 9 bases from V and 7 bases from J, leaving 9 bases between the germline ends. CDR1 and CDR2, per the germline V gene, are MDHEN and SYDVKM. In this chain, TRBV28 is recombined with TRBJ1-1; the D segment cannot be called with confidence. The origin of this receptor is a human donor with low-grade glioma or glioblastoma, undergoing nonglioma brain surgery, or in good health (not recorded which). The sequencing sample was made of glioma tissue, nonneoplastic brain tissue, or PBMCs (not recorded which). The DNA reads TGTGCCAGTTCTTTACTTGAAGCTTTCTTT. Its protein reads: CASSLLEAFF.